These 12 T cell receptor beta chains originate from one sample sequenced in a study of brain T cells in children with intractable seizures. Data came from immunoSEQ multiplex PCR; TCRdb stores just in-frame clones and leaves some out. The sample holds tens of thousands of clones; approximately 94% are singletons and the top ten take nearly 6.5%. This sample comprised peripheral blood, obtained at surgery. The source of these receptors is a boy aged 5-17 years with focal cortical dysplasia and intractable seizures.

V and J are TRBV11-2 and TRBJ2-1; 9 bases fit TRBD1. This CDR3 has 15 residues. Per germline, CDR1 SGHAT and CDR2 FQNNGV. After removal of 4 bases from V and 5 bases from J, the junction contained 6 bases not matched to a gene. CDR3 loop: CASSYPRDRDNEQFF. The CDR3 region has the DNA TGTGCCAGCAGCTACCCTCGGGACAGGGACAATGAGCAGTTCTTC.

The chain recombines TRBV15 with TRBJ2-1; TRBD1 aligns across 7 bases. The CDR3 contains 15 residues. V lost 3 bases and J lost 0; bases outside the gene matches: 2. Germline values: CDR1 LNHNV, CDR2 YYDKDF (reference sequence). CDR3 sequence reads: CATSSRGSSYNEQFF. Written as DNA, the CDR3 is TGTGCCACCAGCAGCAGGGGGTCCTCCTACAATGAGCAGTTCTTC. Complete variable domain (other parts from reference TRBV15 and TRBJ2-1): DAMVIQNPRYQVTQFGKPVTLSCSQTLNHNVMYWYQQKSSQAPKLLFHYYDKDFNNEADTPDNFQSRRPNTSFCFLDIRSPGLGDTAMYLCATSSRGSSYNEQFFGPGTRLTVL.

J is TRBJ2-3 and V is TRBV7-3, with TRBD2 matching over 15 bases. The CDR3 consists of 17 residues. With 2 bases clipped from V and 4 bases from J, the junction kept 4 bases outside the gene matches. Germline CDR1 is SGHTA and CDR2 is FQGTGA. The CDR3 nucleotides are TGTGCCAGCAGCTTAGGACTAGCGGGAGGGGGTGCAGATACGCAGTATTTT. Encoded protein: CASSLGLAGGGADTQYF.

The J gene is TRBJ1-5, the V gene TRBV2; D gene uncertain. Germline CDR1 is SNHLY and CDR2 is FYNNEI. This CDR3 comprises 12 residues. V lost 4 bases and J 4 bases, leaving 5 bases between the germline ends. As DNA, the CDR3 is TGTGCCAGCAGTGCACGAAATCAGCCCCAGCATTTT. Amino acid sequence: CASSARNQPQHF.

This sequence joins TRBV28 and TRBJ1-5; maybe TRBD1 (6 bases). Looked up from germline, CDR1 is MDHEN and CDR2 is SYDVKM. CDR3 length equals 17 residues. Trimming left V 5 bases short and J 2 bases short, with 19 bases between. The CDR3 here is CASSMIGRGLGNQPQHF. The CDR3 nucleotides are TGTGCCAGCAGTATGATCGGCAGGGGTTTGGGCAATCAGCCCCAGCATTTT.

This chain uses TRBV6-1 with TRBJ2-5; 7 bases align to TRBD2. Germline CDR1 and CDR2: MNHNS and SASEGT. The CDR3 is made up of 15 amino acids. The J segment lost 4 bases and the V segment lost 3 bases, leaving 8 bases of the junction unmatched. The CDR3 DNA is TGTGCCAGCAGTGATTTTTCGGGGGGACGAGAGACCCAGTACTTC. Its translation is CASSDFSGGRETQYF.

The CDR3 region has the DNA TGTGCCAGCAGCCCCCGTTACAATGAGCAGTTCTTC. Translating gives CASSPRYNEQFF. The chain couples TRBV7-8 to TRBJ2-1; D is unclear. The V gene's germline CDR1 is SGHVS and CDR2 FQNEAQ. V was pared by 5 bases and J by 4 bases, with 6 bases between. The CDR3 length is 12 residues.

The chain carries TRBV6-5 and TRBJ2-4; D is uncertain. The CDR3 extends over 15 amino acids. The V gene lost 6 bases and the J gene lost 1 base, with 13 bases spanning the gap. Germline V lookup: CDR1 MNHEY, CDR2 SVGAGI. CDR3 bases: TGTGCCAGCAGGACCCGGGTTTCGGCCAAAAACATTCAGTACTTC. Protein: CASRTRVSAKNIQYF.

The V call is TRBV14, the J call TRBJ2-1; a weak D match, TRBD1 (6 bases). The CDR3 runs 14 residues. Germline CDR1 reads SGHDN; CDR2 reads FVKESK. Trimming left V 6 bases short and J 9 bases short, with 18 bases between. CDR3 nucleotide sequence: TGTGCCAGCAGGATACAGGGCACTTGTGGTGAGCAGTTCTTC. As protein: CASRIQGTCGEQFF.

The count of this clone is one. The CDR3 spells CASAKNGGEQFF. Here the CDR3 DNA reads TGTGCCAGTGCTAAAAACGGGGGCGAGCAGTTCTTC. The chain couples TRBV19 to TRBJ2-1; D may match TRBD1 or TRBD2 (6 bases each). CDR3 length: 12 residues. V lost 8 bases to trimming and J lost 10 bases, with 15 bases between them. CDR1 is LNHDA, CDR2 SQIVND, per germline (reference sequence). The whole variable domain, remainder taken from reference TRBV19 and TRBJ2-1, is DGGITQSPKYLFRKEGQNVTLSCEQNLNHDAMYWYRQDPGQGLRLIYYSQIVNDFQKGDIAEGYSVSREKKESFPLTVTSAQKNPTAFYLCASAKNGGEQFFGPGTRLTVL.

V is TRBV21-1 and J is TRBJ2-1. TRBV21-1 has pseudogene status. The CDR3 is 15 amino acids. CDR3 amino acids: CASPLGWGTYNEQFF. The DNA for the CDR3 is TGTGCCAGCCCCCTCGGGTGGGGAACCTACAATGAGCAGTTCTTC.

The V call is TRBV10-1, the J call TRBJ1-1; D is perhaps TRBD1 (6 bases). The CDR3 runs to 13 residues. The V gene's germline CDR1 is WNHNN and CDR2 SYGVQD (reference sequence). With 6 bases removed from V and 5 bases from J, the gap between germline ends came to 13 bases. CDR3 DNA sequence: TGCGCCAGCAGCACAGGGTCCCAAACTGAAGCTTTCTTT. Protein sequence: CASSTGSQTEAFF.